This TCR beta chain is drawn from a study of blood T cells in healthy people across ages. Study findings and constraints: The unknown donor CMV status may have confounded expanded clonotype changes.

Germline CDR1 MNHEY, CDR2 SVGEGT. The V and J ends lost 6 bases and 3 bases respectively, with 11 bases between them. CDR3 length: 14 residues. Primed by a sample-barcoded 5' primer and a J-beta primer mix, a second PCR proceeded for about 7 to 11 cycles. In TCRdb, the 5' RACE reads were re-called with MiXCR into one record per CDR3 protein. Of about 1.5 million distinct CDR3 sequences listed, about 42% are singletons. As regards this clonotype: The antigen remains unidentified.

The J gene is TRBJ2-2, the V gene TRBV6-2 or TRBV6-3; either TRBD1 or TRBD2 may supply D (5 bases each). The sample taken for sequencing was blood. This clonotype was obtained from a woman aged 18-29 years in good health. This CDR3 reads CASRNRDHTGELFF. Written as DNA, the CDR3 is TGTGCCAGCAGAAACCGGGACCACACCGGGGAGCTGTTTTTT.